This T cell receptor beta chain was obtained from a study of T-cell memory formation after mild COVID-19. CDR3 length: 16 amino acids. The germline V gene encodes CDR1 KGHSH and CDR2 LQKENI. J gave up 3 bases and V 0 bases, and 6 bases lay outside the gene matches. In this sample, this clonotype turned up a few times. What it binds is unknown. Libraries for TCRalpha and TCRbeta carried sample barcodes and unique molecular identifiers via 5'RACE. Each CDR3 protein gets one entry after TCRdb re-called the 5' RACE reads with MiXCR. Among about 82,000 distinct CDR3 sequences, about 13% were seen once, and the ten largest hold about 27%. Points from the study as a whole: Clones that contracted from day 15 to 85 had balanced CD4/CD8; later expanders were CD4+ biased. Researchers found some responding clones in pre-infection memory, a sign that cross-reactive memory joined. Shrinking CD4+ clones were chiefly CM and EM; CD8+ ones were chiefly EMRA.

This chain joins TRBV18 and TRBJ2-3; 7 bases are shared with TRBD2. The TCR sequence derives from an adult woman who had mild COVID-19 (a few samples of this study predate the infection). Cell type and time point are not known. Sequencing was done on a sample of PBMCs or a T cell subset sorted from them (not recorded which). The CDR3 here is CASSPPFAGDTDTQYF. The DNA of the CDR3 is TGTGCCAGCTCACCACCGTTTGCGGGAGATACAGATACGCAGTATTTT. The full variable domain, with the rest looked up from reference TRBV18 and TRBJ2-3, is NAGVMQNPRHLVRRRGQEARLRCSPMKGHSHVYWYRQLPEEGLKFMVYLQKENIIDESGMPKERFSAEFPKEGPSILRIQQVVRGDSAAYFCASSPPFAGDTDTQYFGPGTRLTVL.